The next 19 T cell receptor beta chains were all read from a single sample in a study of blood T cell repertoires in COVID-19. Some clones are missing from TCRdb's copy, which holds only in-frame ones; the method was immunoSEQ multiplex PCR. Among about 300,000 clones listed, over 85% were seen once. The specimen sequenced was PBMCs or T cells enriched from blood (not recorded which). These receptors were obtained from a woman in her 50s who had been exposed to COVID-19.

J is TRBJ1-1 and V is TRBV4-2; TRBD1 aligns across 7 bases. The length of the CDR3 is 15 residues. Trimming cost V 4 bases and J 5 bases; bases outside gene matches: 10. Germline CDR1 reads LGHNA; CDR2 reads YNFKEQ. CDR3 loop: CASSPPTGAGTEAFF. Here the CDR3 DNA reads TGTGCCAGCAGCCCACCTACAGGGGCAGGGACTGAAGCTTTCTTT.

The genes are TRBV18 and TRBJ2-2; tentatively, D is TRBD1 (5 bases). Trimming left V 6 bases short and J 0 bases short, with 14 bases between. CDR3 length: 16 amino acids. The germline V gene encodes CDR1 KGHSH and CDR2 LQKENI. The CDR3 region has the DNA TGTGCCAGCTCCCCGACAGCGCCACCGAACACCGGGGAGCTGTTTTTT. This sequence encodes CASSPTAPPNTGELFF.

This clone appeared a single time. This sequence joins TRBV27 and TRBJ2-1; 7 bases agree with TRBD1. CDR3 length: 16 residues. CDR1 MNHEY and CDR2 SMNVEV come from the germline V gene (reference sequence). The junction had 13 bases not matched to a gene; V was cut back by 5 bases and J by 6 bases. CDR3 DNA sequence: TGTGCCAGCAGTACGCGACAGGGCGCAATTCTCAATGAGCAGTTCTTC. This translates into CASSTRQGAILNEQFF.

The chain's CDR3 is CATSRDSGYGYTF. The CDR3 DNA reads as TGTGCCACCAGCAGAGATTCCGGGTATGGCTACACCTTC. J is TRBJ1-2 and V is TRBV15; D gene unclear. The CDR3 is 13 residues long. Germline lookup yields CDR1 LNHNV and CDR2 YYDKDF (reference sequence). Trimming took off 0 bases at V and 5 bases at J, with 7 bases between the two ends. Full variable domain (missing parts from reference TRBV15 and TRBJ1-2): DAMVIQNPRYQVTQFGKPVTLSCSQTLNHNVMYWYQQKSSQAPKLLFHYYDKDFNNEADTPDNFQSRRPNTSFCFLDIRSPGLGDTAMYLCATSRDSGYGYTFGSGTRLTVV.

The sample holds a few counts of this clone. The rearrangement links TRBV6-5 to TRBJ2-5; 12 positions match TRBD2. The CDR3 consists of 16 residues. V shed 1 base, J shed 9 bases, and the junction held 9 bases outside the gene matches. CDR1 is MNHEY and CDR2 is SVGAGI in the germline V gene. CDR3 region: CASSYFASGGAGAQYF. In DNA form, the CDR3 reads TGTGCCAGCAGTTACTTTGCTAGCGGGGGGGCAGGGGCCCAGTACTTC.

The chain has TRBV7-8 and TRBJ1-5; no reliable D call. The V end was cut by 1 base, the J end by 0 bases, with 10 bases between. The V gene's germline CDR1 is SGHVS and CDR2 FQNEAQ. This CDR3 comprises 16 residues. The CDR3 nucleotides are TGTGCCAGCAGCTTAGAGGGAGCCTATAGCAATCAGCCCCAGCATTTT. The encoded protein is CASSLEGAYSNQPQHF.

V gene TRBV28 combines with J gene TRBJ1-4; 9 positions agree with TRBD1. The V segment lost 5 bases and the J segment 8 bases; nucleotides outside the gene matches: 9. Per germline, CDR1 MDHEN and CDR2 SYDVKM. The CDR3 covers 15 residues. The CDR3, as DNA: TGTGCCAGCAGTCCCCCGACAGGGGGACGGGAAAAACTGTTTTTT. Its protein is CASSPPTGGREKLFF.

This clone was detected a few times. The chain links TRBV19 to TRBJ1-4; weak D call: TRBD1 (6 bases). This CDR3 contains 16 residues. The V and J ends lost 1 base and 8 bases respectively, with 17 bases between them. The germline V gene encodes CDR1 LNHDA and CDR2 SQIVND (reference sequence). For the CDR3, the DNA is TGTGCCAGTAGTATAGCAGCTACAGGGACGGGGGAAAAACTGTTTTTT. Translation: CASSIAATGTGEKLFF.

The CDR3 DNA reads TGTGCCAGCAGGGTGCAGGTTAGCAATCAGCCCCAGCATTTT. This sequence encodes CASRVQVSNQPQHF. The V call is TRBV2, the J call TRBJ1-5, with no clear D. V was trimmed by 6 bases and J by 0 bases, leaving 9 bases between them. The CDR3 sequence is 14 residues long. CDR1 and CDR2 (germline): SNHLY, FYNNEI.

V and J are TRBV2 and TRBJ1-5; tentative D call: TRBD1 (6 bases). In germline, CDR1 is SNHLY, CDR2 FYNNEI. V dropped 6 bases and J dropped 0 bases, with 15 bases sitting between them. The length of the CDR3 is 16 residues. CDR3 DNA sequence: TGTGCCAGCAGGGACAGCCGACCTTATAGCAATCAGCCCCAGCATTTT. It specifies CASRDSRPYSNQPQHF.

This clone was counted a single time. As DNA, the CDR3 is TGTGCCAGCAGCCAAGTAACTTGGGGGGTTGGCACTGAAGCTTTCTTT. Translating it yields CASSQVTWGVGTEAFF. The chain employs TRBV3-1 (or the pseudogene TRBV3-2) and TRBJ1-1; weak D call: TRBD1 (5 bases). Trimming removed 1 base from V and 4 bases from J, with 16 bases in between. The germline CDR1 and CDR2 sequences are LGHDT and YNNKEL (reference sequence). The CDR3 runs to 16 residues.

This clone was picked up one time. V is TRBV10-3 and J is TRBJ1-1; 9 positions match TRBD1. The junction had 4 bases not matched to a gene; V was cut back by 3 bases and J by 2 bases. CDR1 ENHRY and CDR2 SYGVKD come from the germline V gene. This CDR3 contains 15 residues. The CDR3 DNA reads TGTGCCATCAGTGACGGTACAGGGGGCAACACTGAAGCTTTCTTT. It yields the protein CAISDGTGGNTEAFF.

CDR3 DNA sequence: TGCGCCAGCAGCTTGTTGAGCGGGGGCCCCGTCGAGACCCAGTACTTC. Translating gives CASSLLSGGPVETQYF. The rearrangement uses TRBV5-1 and TRBJ2-5; 8 bases align to TRBD2. The J segment lost 5 bases and the V segment lost 1 base, leaving 10 bases of the junction unmatched. Germline CDR1 SGHRS, CDR2 YFSETQ. The CDR3 runs 16 residues.

V usage is TRBV19 and J usage is TRBJ2-1; 16 bases align to TRBD2. Germline-derived CDR1 and CDR2 are LNHDA and SQIVND (reference sequence). Trimming removed 5 bases from V and 9 bases from J; junction bases left unmatched: 7. CDR3 size: 16 residues. The CDR3 loop reads CASSVTGTSGGGEQFF. CDR3 coding DNA: TGTGCCAGTAGTGTTACCGGGACTAGCGGGGGGGGTGAGCAGTTCTTC. The full variable domain, completed using reference TRBV19 and TRBJ2-1, is DGGITQSPKYLFRKEGQNVTLSCEQNLNHDAMYWYRQDPGQGLRLIYYSQIVNDFQKGDIAEGYSVSREKKESFPLTVTSAQKNPTAFYLCASSVTGTSGGGEQFFGPGTRLTVL.

This clone was detected only once. This rearrangement joins TRBV5-5 to TRBJ2-6, with a weak D call TRBD2 (6 bases). V gave up 3 bases and J gave up 0 bases, with 22 bases separating them. Germline-derived CDR1 and CDR2 are SGHKS and YYEKEE (reference sequence). The CDR3 extends over 20 amino acids. CDR3 sequence (DNA): TGTGCCAGCAGCTGGGCGGGGACCAGCATCTCGGCCTCTGGGGCCAACGTCCTGACTTTC. It translates to CASSWAGTSISASGANVLTF.

CDR3 in amino acids: CASSLGRGANYGYTF. The CDR3 DNA follows: TGTGCCAGCAGCTTAGGGAGGGGAGCTAACTATGGCTACACCTTC. V gene TRBV7-8 combines with J gene TRBJ1-2; the D gene is possibly TRBD1 (5 bases). CDR1 is SGHVS and CDR2 is FQNEAQ in the germline V gene. The CDR3 covers 15 residues. V gave up 1 base and J gave up 0 bases, with 9 bases separating them.

V and J are TRBV3-1 (or the pseudogene TRBV3-2) and TRBJ1-5; D is unclear. V was pared by 0 bases and J by 4 bases, with 7 bases between. From germline, CDR1 is LGHDT and CDR2 YNNKEL (reference sequence). CDR3 length: 14 residues. CDR3 nucleotide sequence: TGTGCCAGCAGCCAAGAACCGGGGAATCAGCCCCAGCATTTT. Translating it yields CASSQEPGNQPQHF.

The chain is built from TRBV5-1 and TRBJ2-1, with 9 bases identical to TRBD1. Per the germline V gene, CDR1 is SGHRS and CDR2 is YFSETQ. CDR3 size: 14 residues. V shed 4 bases, J shed 4 bases, and the junction held 3 bases outside the gene matches. The CDR3 DNA reads TGCGCCAGCAGCACAGGGGGCGAGTACAATGAGCAGTTCTTC. Protein sequence: CASSTGGEYNEQFF.

The chain links TRBV28 to TRBJ2-4; TRBD2 might be the D (5 bases). Germline CDR1 reads MDHEN; CDR2 reads SYDVKM. With 5 bases removed from V and 1 base from J, the gap between germline ends came to 9 bases. The CDR3 contains 14 residues. CDR3 sequence (DNA): TGTGCCAGCAGTGGGAGTCTGGCCAAAAACATTCAGTACTTC. Translating it yields CASSGSLAKNIQYF.